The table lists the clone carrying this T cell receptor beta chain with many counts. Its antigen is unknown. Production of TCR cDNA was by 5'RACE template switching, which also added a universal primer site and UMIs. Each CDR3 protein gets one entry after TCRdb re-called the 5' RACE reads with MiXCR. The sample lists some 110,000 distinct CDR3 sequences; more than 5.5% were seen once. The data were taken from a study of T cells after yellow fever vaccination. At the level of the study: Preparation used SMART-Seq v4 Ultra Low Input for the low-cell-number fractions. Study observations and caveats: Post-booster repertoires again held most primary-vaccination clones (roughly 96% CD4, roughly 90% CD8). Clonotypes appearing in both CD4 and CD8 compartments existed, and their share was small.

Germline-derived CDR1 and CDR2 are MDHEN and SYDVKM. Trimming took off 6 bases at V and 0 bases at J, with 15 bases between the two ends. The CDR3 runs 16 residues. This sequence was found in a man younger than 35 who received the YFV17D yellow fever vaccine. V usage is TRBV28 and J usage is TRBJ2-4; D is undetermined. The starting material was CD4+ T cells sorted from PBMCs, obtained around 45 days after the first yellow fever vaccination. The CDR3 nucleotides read TGTGCCAGCAGCCCAGTAAGGGTGATAGCCAAAAACATTCAGTACTTC. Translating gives CASSPVRVIAKNIQYF.